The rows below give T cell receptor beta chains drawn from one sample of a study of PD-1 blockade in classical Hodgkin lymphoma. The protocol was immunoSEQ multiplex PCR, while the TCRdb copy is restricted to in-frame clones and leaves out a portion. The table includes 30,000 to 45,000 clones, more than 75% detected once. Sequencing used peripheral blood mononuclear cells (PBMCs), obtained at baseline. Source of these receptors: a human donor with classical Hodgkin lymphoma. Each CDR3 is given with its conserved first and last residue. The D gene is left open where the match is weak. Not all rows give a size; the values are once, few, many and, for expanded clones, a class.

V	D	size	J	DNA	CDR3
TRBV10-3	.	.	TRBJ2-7	TGTGCCATCAGCGGCTACTCCTACGAGCAGTACTTC	CAISGYSYEQYF
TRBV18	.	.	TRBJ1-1	TGTGCCAGCTCACCACGGCACCAGAACACTGAAGCTTTCTTT	CASSPRHQNTEAFF
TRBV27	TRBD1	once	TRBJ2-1	TGTGCCAGCAGCTACTACGGACAGGTCTCCTACAATGAGCAGTTCTTC	CASSYYGQVSYNEQFF
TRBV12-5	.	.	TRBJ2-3	TGTGCTAGTGGTTTCCAACCGGGATCCTCGCAGTATTTT	CASGFQPGSSQYF
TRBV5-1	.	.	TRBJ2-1	TGCGCCAGCAGCCCTTGGGGCTACCGAACCTACAATGAGCAGTTCTTC	CASSPWGYRTYNEQFF
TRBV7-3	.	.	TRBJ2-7	TGTGCCAGCAGCTCAGACAGGCACTACGAGCAGTACTTC	CASSSDRHYEQYF
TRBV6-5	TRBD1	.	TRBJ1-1	TGTGCCAGCAGCGACAGGGTCCACACTGAAGCTTTCTTT	CASSDRVHTEAFF
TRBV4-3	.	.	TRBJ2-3	TGCGCCAGCAGCCAAGGGACTTTTTCAGATACGCAGTATTTT	CASSQGTFSDTQYF
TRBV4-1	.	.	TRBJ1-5	TGCGCCAGCAGCCAAGCCAGCAATCAGCCCCAGCATTTT	CASSQASNQPQHF
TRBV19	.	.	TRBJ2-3	TGTGCCAGTAGTATGACAGGTACAGATACGCAGTATTTT	CASSMTGTDTQYF
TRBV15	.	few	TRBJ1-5	TGTGCCACCAGCAGAGACAGGAATAGCAATCAGCCCCAGCATTTT	CATSRDRNSNQPQHF
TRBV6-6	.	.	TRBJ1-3	TGTGCCTCCGGACGGGTTGGAAACACCATATATTTT	CASGRVGNTIYF
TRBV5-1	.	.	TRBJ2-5	TGCGCCAGCAGCCTGTACCAAGAGACCCAGTACTTC	CASSLYQETQYF
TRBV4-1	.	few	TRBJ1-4	TGCGCCAGCAGCTCTAACACCGGAGAAGCTAATGAAAAACTGTTTTTT	CASSSNTGEANEKLFF
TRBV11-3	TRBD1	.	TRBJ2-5	TGTGCCAGCAGCCCCGGGACAGGGGGTAGAGAGACCCAGTACTTC	CASSPGTGGRETQYF
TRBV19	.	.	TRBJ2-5	TGTGCCAGTAGTATAGAGGTCCCCTCCCCTCTAGGGGTTAAAGAGACCCAGTACTTC	CASSIEVPSPLGVKETQYF
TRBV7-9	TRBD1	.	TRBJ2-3	TGTGCCAGCAGCCCGACAGGGCGCCACACAGATACGCAGTATTTT	CASSPTGRHTDTQYF